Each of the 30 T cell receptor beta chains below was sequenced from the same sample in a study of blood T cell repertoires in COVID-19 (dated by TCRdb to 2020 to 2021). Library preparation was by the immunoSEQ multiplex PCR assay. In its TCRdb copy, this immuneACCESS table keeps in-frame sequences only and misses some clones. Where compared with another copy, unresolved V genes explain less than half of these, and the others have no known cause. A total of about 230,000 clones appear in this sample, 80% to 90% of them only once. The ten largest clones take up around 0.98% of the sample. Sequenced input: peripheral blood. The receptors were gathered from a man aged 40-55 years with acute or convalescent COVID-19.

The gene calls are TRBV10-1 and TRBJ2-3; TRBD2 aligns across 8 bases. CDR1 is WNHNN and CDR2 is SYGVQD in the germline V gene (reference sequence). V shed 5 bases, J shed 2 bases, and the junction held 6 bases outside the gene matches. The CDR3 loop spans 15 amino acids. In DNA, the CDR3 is TGCGCCAGCAGTAGTACTAGCGGTAACACAGATACGCAGTATTTT. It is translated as CASSSTSGNTDTQYF.

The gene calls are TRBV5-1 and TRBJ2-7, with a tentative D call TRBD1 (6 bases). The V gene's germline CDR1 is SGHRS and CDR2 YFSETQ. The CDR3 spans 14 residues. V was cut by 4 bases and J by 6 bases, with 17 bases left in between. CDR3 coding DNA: TGCGCCAGCAGCACCGGGACAACTCTGGGCGAGCAGTACTTC. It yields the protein CASSTGTTLGEQYF.

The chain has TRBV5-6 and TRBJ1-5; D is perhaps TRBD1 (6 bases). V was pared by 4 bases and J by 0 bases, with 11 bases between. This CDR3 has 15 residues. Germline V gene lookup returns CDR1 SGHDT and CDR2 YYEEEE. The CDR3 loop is CASSIQGYSNQPQHF. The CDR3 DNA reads TGTGCCAGCAGCATACAGGGTTATAGCAATCAGCCCCAGCATTTT.

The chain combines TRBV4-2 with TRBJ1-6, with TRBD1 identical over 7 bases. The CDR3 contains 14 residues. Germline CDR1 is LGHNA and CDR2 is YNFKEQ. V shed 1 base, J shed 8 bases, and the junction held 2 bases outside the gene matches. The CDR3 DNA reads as TGTGCCAGCAGCCAAGGACAGGGTGATTCACCCCTCCACTTT. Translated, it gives CASSQGQGDSPLHF.

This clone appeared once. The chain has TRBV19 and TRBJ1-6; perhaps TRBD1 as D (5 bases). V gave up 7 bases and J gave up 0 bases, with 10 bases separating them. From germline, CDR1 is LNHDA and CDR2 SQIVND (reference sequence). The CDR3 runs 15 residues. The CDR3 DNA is TGTGCCAGTAAACAGGCGGTCTCCTATAATTCACCCCTCCACTTT. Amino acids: CASKQAVSYNSPLHF.

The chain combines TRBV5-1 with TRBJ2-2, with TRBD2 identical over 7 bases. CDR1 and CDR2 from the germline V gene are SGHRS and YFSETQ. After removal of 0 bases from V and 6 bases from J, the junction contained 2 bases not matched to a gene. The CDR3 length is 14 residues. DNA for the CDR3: TGCGCCAGCAGCTTGGGGACTAGTCCCGGGGAGCTGTTTTTT. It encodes CASSLGTSPGELFF.

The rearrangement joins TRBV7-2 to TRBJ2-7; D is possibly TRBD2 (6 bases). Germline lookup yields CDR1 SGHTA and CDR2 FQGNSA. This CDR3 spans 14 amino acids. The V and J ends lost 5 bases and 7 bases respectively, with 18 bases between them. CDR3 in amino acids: CASSVGTGRGEQYF. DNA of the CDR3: TGTGCCAGCAGCGTAGGGACTGGCCGAGGGGAGCAGTACTTC.

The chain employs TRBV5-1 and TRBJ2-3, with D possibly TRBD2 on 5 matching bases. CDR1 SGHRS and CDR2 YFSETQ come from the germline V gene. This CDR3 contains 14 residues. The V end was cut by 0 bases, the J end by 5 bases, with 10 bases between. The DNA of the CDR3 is TGCGCCAGCAGCTTGGAGGCAGCGGTAGATACGCAGTATTTT. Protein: CASSLEAAVDTQYF.

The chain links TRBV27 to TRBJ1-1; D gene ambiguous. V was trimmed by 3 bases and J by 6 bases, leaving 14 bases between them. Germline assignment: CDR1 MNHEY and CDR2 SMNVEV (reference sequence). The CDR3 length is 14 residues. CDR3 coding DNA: TGTGCCAGCAGTTTCGACCTTCTCGGGGCTGAAGCTTTCTTT. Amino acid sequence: CASSFDLLGAEAFF.

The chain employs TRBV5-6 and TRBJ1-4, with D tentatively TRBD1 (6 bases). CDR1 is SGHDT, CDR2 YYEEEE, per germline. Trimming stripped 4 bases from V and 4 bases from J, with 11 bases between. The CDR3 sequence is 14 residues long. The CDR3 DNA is TGTGCCAGCAGCGAGGACAGTAATAATGAAAAACTGTTTTTT. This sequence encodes CASSEDSNNEKLFF.

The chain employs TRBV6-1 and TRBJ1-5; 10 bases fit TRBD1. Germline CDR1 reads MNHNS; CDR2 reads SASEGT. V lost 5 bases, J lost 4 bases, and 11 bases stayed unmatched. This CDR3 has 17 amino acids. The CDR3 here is CASSKGLGQGGNQPQHF. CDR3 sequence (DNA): TGTGCCAGCAGTAAAGGCTTAGGACAGGGGGGAAATCAGCCCCAGCATTTT.

The CDR3 region is CASSPGTGYEPQHF. CDR3 DNA sequence: TGCGCCAGCAGTCCCGGGACAGGGTACGAGCCCCAGCATTTT. The chain employs TRBV4-3 and TRBJ1-5; 9 bases line up with TRBD1. Germline V lookup: CDR1 LGHNA, CDR2 YSLEER. The CDR3 covers 14 residues. J lost 8 bases, V lost 6 bases, and 8 bases had no gene match.

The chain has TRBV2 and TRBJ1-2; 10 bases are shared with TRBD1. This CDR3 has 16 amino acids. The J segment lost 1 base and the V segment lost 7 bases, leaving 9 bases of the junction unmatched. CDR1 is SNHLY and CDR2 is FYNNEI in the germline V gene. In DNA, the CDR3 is TGTGCCAGCAATGGACAGGGGGTGGCGGTTAACTATGGCTACACCTTC. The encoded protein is CASNGQGVAVNYGYTF. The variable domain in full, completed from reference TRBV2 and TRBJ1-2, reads EPEVTQTPSHQVTQMGQEVILRCVPISNHLYFYWYRQILGQKVEFLVSFYNNEISEKSEIFDDQFSVERPDGSNFTLKIRSTKLEDSAMYFCASNGQGVAVNYGYTFGSGTRLTVV.

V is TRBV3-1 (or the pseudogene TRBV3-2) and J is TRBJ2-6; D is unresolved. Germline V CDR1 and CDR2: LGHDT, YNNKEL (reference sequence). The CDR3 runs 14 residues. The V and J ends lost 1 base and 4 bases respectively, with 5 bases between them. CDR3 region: CASSQGAGANVLTF. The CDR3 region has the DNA TGTGCCAGCAGCCAAGGGGCCGGGGCCAACGTCCTGACTTTC.

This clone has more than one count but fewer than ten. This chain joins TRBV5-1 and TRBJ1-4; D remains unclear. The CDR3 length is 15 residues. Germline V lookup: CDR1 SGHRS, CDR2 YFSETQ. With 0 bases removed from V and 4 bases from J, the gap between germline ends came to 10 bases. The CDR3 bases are TGCGCCAGCAGCTTGGGGGCAGTTAATAATGAAAAACTGTTTTTT. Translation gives CASSLGAVNNEKLFF. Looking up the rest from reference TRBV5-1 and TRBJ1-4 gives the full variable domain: KAGVTQTPRYLIKTRGQQVTLSCSPISGHRSVSWYQQTPGQGLQFLFEYFSETQRNKGNFPGRFSGRQFSNSRSEMNVSTLELGDSALYLCASSLGAVNNEKLFFGSGTQLSVL.

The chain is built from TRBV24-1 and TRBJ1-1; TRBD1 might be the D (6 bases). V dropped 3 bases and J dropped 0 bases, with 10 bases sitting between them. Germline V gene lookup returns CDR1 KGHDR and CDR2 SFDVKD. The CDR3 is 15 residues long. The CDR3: CATSDGGSMNTEAFF. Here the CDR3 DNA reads TGTGCCACCAGTGATGGGGGCTCTATGAACACTGAAGCTTTCTTT.

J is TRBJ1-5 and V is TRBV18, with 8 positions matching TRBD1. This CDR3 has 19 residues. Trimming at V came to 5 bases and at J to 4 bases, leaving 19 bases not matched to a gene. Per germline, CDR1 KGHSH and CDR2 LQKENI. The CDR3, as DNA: TGTGCCAGCTCATCATTCAATACTTACGGACAGGGAGGGAATCAGCCCCAGCATTTT. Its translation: CASSSFNTYGQGGNQPQHF.

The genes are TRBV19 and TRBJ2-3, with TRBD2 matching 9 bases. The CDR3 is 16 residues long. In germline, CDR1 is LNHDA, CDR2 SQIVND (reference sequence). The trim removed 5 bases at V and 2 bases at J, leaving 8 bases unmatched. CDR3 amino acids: CASSLGAGGVTDTQYF. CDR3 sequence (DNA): TGTGCCAGTAGTTTGGGAGCGGGGGGAGTCACAGATACGCAGTATTTT.

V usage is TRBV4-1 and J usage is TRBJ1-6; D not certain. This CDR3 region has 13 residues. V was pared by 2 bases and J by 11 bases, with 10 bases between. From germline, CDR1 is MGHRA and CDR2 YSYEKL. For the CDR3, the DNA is TGCGCCAGCAGCCAAAGCCCTCCCGCACCCCTCCACTTT. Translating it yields CASSQSPPAPLHF.

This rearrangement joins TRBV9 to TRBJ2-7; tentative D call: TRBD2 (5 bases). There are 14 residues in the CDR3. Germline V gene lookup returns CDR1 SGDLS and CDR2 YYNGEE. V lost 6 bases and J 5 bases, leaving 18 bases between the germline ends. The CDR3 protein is CASTKGGDSDEQYF. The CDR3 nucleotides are TGTGCCAGCACCAAAGGTGGGGATAGCGACGAGCAGTACTTC.

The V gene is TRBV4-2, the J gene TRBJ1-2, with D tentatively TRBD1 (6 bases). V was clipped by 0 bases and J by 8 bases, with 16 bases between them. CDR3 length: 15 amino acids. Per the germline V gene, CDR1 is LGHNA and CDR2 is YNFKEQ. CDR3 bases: TGTGCCAGCAGCCAAGATACGGGGGGCGCAAGGGGCTACACCTTC. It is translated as CASSQDTGGARGYTF.

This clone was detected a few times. The CDR3 region is CAISGGAASNYGYTF. For the CDR3, the DNA is TGTGCCATCAGTGGTGGGGCAGCTTCTAACTATGGCTACACCTTC. This chain uses TRBV10-3 with TRBJ1-2; possibly TRBD1 for D (5 bases). This CDR3 is 15 amino acids long. V shed 4 bases and J shed 0 bases, with 12 bases lying between them. The V gene's germline CDR1 is ENHRY and CDR2 SYGVKD.

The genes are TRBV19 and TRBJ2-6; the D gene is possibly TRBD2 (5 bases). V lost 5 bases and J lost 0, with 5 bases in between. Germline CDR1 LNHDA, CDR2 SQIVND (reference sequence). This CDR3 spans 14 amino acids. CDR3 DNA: TGTGCCAGTAGTGCGGGCTCTGGGGCCAACGTCCTGACTTTC. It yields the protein CASSAGSGANVLTF.

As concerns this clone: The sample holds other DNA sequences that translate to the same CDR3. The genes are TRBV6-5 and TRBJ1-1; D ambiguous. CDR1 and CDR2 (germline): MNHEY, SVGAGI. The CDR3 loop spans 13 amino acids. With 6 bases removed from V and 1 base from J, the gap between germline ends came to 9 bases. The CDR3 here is CASRRQGNTEAFF. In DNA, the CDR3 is TGTGCCAGCAGAAGACAAGGGAACACTGAAGCTTTCTTT.

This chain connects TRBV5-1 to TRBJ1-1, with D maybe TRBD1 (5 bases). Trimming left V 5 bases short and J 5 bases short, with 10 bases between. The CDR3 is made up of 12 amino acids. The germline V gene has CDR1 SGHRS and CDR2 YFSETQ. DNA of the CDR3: TGCGCCAGCAGTGCAGGGAAGACTGAAGCTTTCTTT. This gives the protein CASSAGKTEAFF.

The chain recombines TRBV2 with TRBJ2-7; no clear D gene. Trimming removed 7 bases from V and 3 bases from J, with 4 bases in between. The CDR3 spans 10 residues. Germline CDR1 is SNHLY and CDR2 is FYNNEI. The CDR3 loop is CASNIYEQYF. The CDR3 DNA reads TGTGCCAGCAACATCTACGAGCAGTACTTC.

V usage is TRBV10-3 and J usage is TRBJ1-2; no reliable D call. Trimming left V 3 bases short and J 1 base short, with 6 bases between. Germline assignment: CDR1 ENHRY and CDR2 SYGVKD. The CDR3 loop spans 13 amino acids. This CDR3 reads CAISERDNYGYTF. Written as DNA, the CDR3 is TGTGCCATCAGTGAAAGAGATAACTATGGCTACACCTTC.

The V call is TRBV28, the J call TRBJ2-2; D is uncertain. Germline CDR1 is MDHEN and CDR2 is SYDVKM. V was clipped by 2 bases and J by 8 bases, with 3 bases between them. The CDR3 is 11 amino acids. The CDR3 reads CASSLAGELFF. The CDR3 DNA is TGTGCCAGCAGTTTAGCGGGGGAGCTGTTTTTT.

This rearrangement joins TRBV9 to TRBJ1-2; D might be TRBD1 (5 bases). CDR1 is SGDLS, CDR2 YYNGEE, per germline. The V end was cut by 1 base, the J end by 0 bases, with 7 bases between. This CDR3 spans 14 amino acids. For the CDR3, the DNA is TGTGCCAGCAGCGTACAGGGCACTAACTATGGCTACACCTTC. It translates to CASSVQGTNYGYTF.

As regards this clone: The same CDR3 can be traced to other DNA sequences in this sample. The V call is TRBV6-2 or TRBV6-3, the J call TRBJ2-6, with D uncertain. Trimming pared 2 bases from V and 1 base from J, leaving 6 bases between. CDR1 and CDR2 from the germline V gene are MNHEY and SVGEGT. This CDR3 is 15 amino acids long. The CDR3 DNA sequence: TGTGCCAGCAGTTACAGAGGTTCTGGGGCCAACGTCCTGACTTTC. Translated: CASSYRGSGANVLTF.